This TCR beta chain appears in the sequencing data of a study of blood T cell repertoires in COVID-19. Across the study: Material from acute and convalescent COVID-19 was sourced from the United States, Italy and Spain.

This clone turned up a few times. Trimming took off 4 bases at V and 0 bases at J, with 10 bases between the two ends. CDR1 SNHLY and CDR2 FYNNEI come from the germline V gene. The CDR3 covers 16 residues. Per the study methods: From reference gene primer amplification, estimates of nucleated cell counts were derived. TCRdb's table, derived via immunoSEQ multiplex PCR, lists solely in-frame clones and lacks some. The DNA gave D and trimming, while V, J and clone size come from that table. The sample has some 170,000 clones, over 60% seen once. The sequence came from a man aged 60-69 years with acute or convalescent COVID-19. This chain connects TRBV2 to TRBJ1-6; no firm D call. Material for sequencing was peripheral blood. CDR3 region: CASSGFRSSYNSPLHF. CDR3 nucleotides: TGTGCCAGCAGTGGGTTTCGCAGCTCCTATAATTCACCCCTCCACTTT.